The next 22 T cell receptor beta chains were all read from a single sample in a study of shared clonotypes between healthy human individuals. Here immunoSEQ multiplex PCR was the method, and the copy in TCRdb shows in-frame clones only, minus some. The data contain more than 2 million clones, approximately 95% of them singletons. The specimen sequenced was naive CD4+ T cells sorted from blood. As to subset: CD45RA+ positively selected. The receptors were gathered from a man younger than 35 in good health.

This sequence joins TRBV5-1 and TRBJ1-1; unclear D gene. V lost 0 bases to trimming and J lost 5 bases, with 11 bases between them. Germline CDR1 SGHRS, CDR2 YFSETQ. CDR3 length equals 14 residues. As DNA, the CDR3 is TGCGCCAGCAGCTTGGATACAGCCGGGACTGAAGCTTTCTTT. Amino acids: CASSLDTAGTEAFF.

This chain joins TRBV25-1 and TRBJ2-1; a weak D match, TRBD1 (5 bases). Germline V gene data show CDR1 as MGHDK and CDR2 as SYGVNS. The CDR3 is made up of 11 amino acids. V shed 8 bases and J shed 4 bases, with 6 bases lying between them. The CDR3 coding sequence is TGTGCCAGCGCAGGGTACAATGAGCAGTTCTTC. It codes for CASAGYNEQFF.

The chain recombines TRBV4-1 with TRBJ2-6, with TRBD1 as a possible D gene (5 bases). CDR3 length equals 19 residues. V shed 2 bases and J shed 2 bases, with 19 bases lying between them. CDR1 MGHRA and CDR2 YSYEKL come from the germline V gene. The CDR3 DNA sequence: TGCGCCAGCAGCCAACCGAAATCATTCAGGGTGCCTGGGGCCAACGTCCTGACTTTC. Encoded protein: CASSQPKSFRVPGANVLTF.

This clone showed up just once. The J gene is TRBJ1-2, the V gene TRBV7-2, with D perhaps matching TRBD1 (5 bases). The ends were cut back, 5 bases at V and 8 bases at J, with 15 bases in the middle. Germline-derived CDR1 and CDR2 are SGHTA and FQGNSA. The CDR3 is 13 residues long. The CDR3 sequence is CASSAGLLEGYTF. Written as DNA, the CDR3 is TGTGCCAGCAGCGCAGGGTTGCTTGAGGGCTACACCTTC.

This rearrangement joins TRBV6-6 to TRBJ1-3, with unresolved D. Germline-derived CDR1 and CDR2 are MNHNY and SVGAGI (reference sequence). Trimming took 6 bases from V and 8 from J, leaving 11 bases between them. The CDR3 runs to 12 residues. The CDR3 DNA sequence: TGTGCCAGCAGCCCGCTGGCGGACACCATATATTTT. Its protein product is CASSPLADTIYF.

The chain has TRBV28 and TRBJ2-7; 8 bases line up with TRBD1. The CDR3 is made up of 14 amino acids. Trimming took 7 bases from V and 2 from J; bases not matched to a gene: 7. Germline loops: CDR1 MDHEN, CDR2 SYDVKM. The CDR3 bases are TGTGCCAGCACCTCGGACAGGGTAACCTACGAGCAGTACTTC. It is translated as CASTSDRVTYEQYF.

The chain carries TRBV18 and TRBJ2-7; D perhaps matches TRBD2 (6 bases). The CDR3 contains 15 residues. Between the trimmed V and J ends, which lost 2 bases and 5 bases, there was a span of 16 bases. Germline CDR1 reads KGHSH; CDR2 reads LQKENI. CDR3 in amino acids: CASSPSSGGLNEQYF. Here the CDR3 DNA reads TGTGCCAGCTCACCATCTTCCGGGGGATTAAACGAGCAGTACTTC.

This clone was recorded once. The V gene is TRBV7-2, the J gene TRBJ1-2; no clear D gene. Germline lookup yields CDR1 SGHTA and CDR2 FQGNSA. This CDR3 has 16 amino acids. V dropped 0 bases and J dropped 4 bases, with 15 bases sitting between them. The CDR3 bases are TGTGCCAGCAGCTTAGCCCCCGCAGCTACGGGCTATGGCTACACCTTC. This codes for CASSLAPAATGYGYTF.

V and J are TRBV10-3 and TRBJ2-2, with no clear D. CDR1 and CDR2 from the germline V gene are ENHRY and SYGVKD. This CDR3 spans 15 amino acids. V was cut by 3 bases and J by 4 bases, with 12 bases left in between. The CDR3 nucleotides are TGTGCCATCAGTGATCGTGAGGCAAGCACCGGGGAGCTGTTTTTT. It specifies CAISDREASTGELFF.

In this sample, this clone turned up a few times. Other DNA sequences from this sample encode an identical CDR3 as well. The CDR3 DNA sequence: TGTGCCAGCAGTAGGACAGTTTCAGATACGCAGTATTTT. Translated, it gives CASSRTVSDTQYF. This sequence joins TRBV6-5 and TRBJ2-3, with D possibly TRBD1 on 6 matching bases. The CDR3 is 13 residues long. V was pared by 5 bases and J by 4 bases, with 10 bases between. Germline CDR1 is MNHEY and CDR2 is SVGAGI.

Concerning this clone: Other DNA sequences in this specimen translate into the identical CDR3. The chain has TRBV18 and TRBJ1-6; tentative D call: TRBD1 (6 bases). The V and J ends lost 2 bases and 7 bases respectively, with 9 bases between them. The CDR3 loop spans 14 amino acids. CDR1 and CDR2 from the germline V gene are KGHSH and LQKENI. The DNA for the CDR3 is TGTGCCAGCTCACCAGGGGGCGGGAATTCACCCCTCCACTTT. Its protein product is CASSPGGGNSPLHF. Full variable domain (remainder filled in from reference TRBV18 and TRBJ1-6): NAGVMQNPRHLVRRRGQEARLRCSPMKGHSHVYWYRQLPEEGLKFMVYLQKENIIDESGMPKERFSAEFPKEGPSILRIQQVVRGDSAAYFCASSPGGGNSPLHFGNGTRLTVT.

The J gene is TRBJ2-1, the V gene TRBV6-6, with D possibly being TRBD1 or TRBD2 (5 bases each). Germline CDR1 is MNHNY and CDR2 is SVGAGI (reference sequence). The V gene lost 8 bases and the J gene lost 4 bases, with 21 bases spanning the gap. The CDR3 has 16 amino acids. This chain's CDR3 is CASSALSGTIYNEQFF. The DNA for the CDR3 is TGTGCCAGCTCGGCTCTTTCGGGGACGATATACAATGAGCAGTTCTTC.

This clone was recorded once. The V call is TRBV10-3, the J call TRBJ2-3; 7 bases match TRBD2. Germline values: CDR1 ENHRY, CDR2 SYGVKD. J gave up 2 bases and V 5 bases, and 4 bases lay outside the gene matches. This CDR3 has 14 amino acids. CDR3 in amino acids: CAISPAGITDTQYF. The CDR3 coding sequence is TGTGCCATCAGTCCAGCGGGGATCACAGATACGCAGTATTTT.

CDR3 coding DNA: TGTGCCAGCTCCGCGGGGGACACGAACACTGAAGCTTTCTTT. It is translated as CASSAGDTNTEAFF. The V call is TRBV18, the J call TRBJ1-1, with D maybe TRBD1 (6 bases). V lost 6 bases and J lost 1, with 12 bases in between. Looked up from germline, CDR1 is KGHSH and CDR2 is LQKENI. The CDR3 covers 14 residues.

CDR3: CASSLEGQGYYYGYTF. CDR3 nucleotide sequence: TGCGCCAGCAGCTTGGAAGGACAGGGATATTACTATGGCTACACCTTC. This sequence joins TRBV5-1 and TRBJ1-2; 8 positions match TRBD1. Germline trimming cut 0 bases from V and 3 bases from J; bases unmatched to any gene: 7. Germline V lookup: CDR1 SGHRS, CDR2 YFSETQ. The CDR3 totals 16 residues.

The gene calls are TRBV2 and TRBJ2-3, with 11 bases fitting TRBD2. This CDR3 contains 16 residues. Germline V gene lookup returns CDR1 SNHLY and CDR2 FYNNEI. V shed 7 bases and J 3 bases; nucleotides not matched to a gene: 9. DNA of the CDR3: TGTGCCAGCACCGAGGTAGCGGGAGGGAGAACAGATACGCAGTATTTT. It specifies CASTEVAGGRTDTQYF.

The V gene is TRBV6-5, the J gene TRBJ1-2; 9 bases match TRBD1. Germline trimming cut 6 bases from V and 8 bases from J; bases unmatched to any gene: 10. This CDR3 is 14 amino acids long. The V gene's germline CDR1 is MNHEY and CDR2 SVGAGI. CDR3 amino acids: CASRKSGTGSGYTF. The CDR3 DNA reads as TGTGCCAGCAGAAAGTCCGGGACAGGGAGCGGCTACACCTTC.

This sequence joins TRBV30 and TRBJ2-2; D is undetermined. The CDR3 is 14 amino acids. Between the trimmed V and J ends, which lost 4 bases and 0 bases, there was a span of 9 bases. Germline V gives CDR1 GTSNPN, CDR2 SVGIG (reference sequence). The CDR3 DNA follows: TGTGCCTGGATCCGATTAACGAACACCGGGGAGCTGTTTTTT. This gives the protein CAWIRLTNTGELFF.

V gene TRBV6-5 combines with J gene TRBJ1-6, with 10 bases fitting TRBD1. CDR3 length equals 16 residues. Looked up from germline, CDR1 is MNHEY and CDR2 is SVGAGI. Losses at the gene ends were 4 bases for V and 5 bases for J; bases not matched to a gene: 5. CDR3 in amino acids: CASSSPDRGNNSPLHF. The CDR3 DNA reads as TGTGCCAGCAGTTCGCCGGACAGGGGGAATAATTCACCCCTCCACTTT.

The chain combines TRBV19 with TRBJ1-5, with D unclear. The CDR3 is 14 residues long. V lost 5 bases to trimming and J lost 0 bases, with 8 bases between them. Germline V gene data show CDR1 as LNHDA and CDR2 as SQIVND (reference sequence). In DNA form, the CDR3 reads TGTGCCAGTAGTTCGGCAGTTAGCAATCAGCCCCAGCATTTT. Translated, it gives CASSSAVSNQPQHF.

In DNA form, the CDR3 reads TGTGCCAGTAGTCCTCCGGCGGCTTTCTACGAGCAGTACTTC. It is translated as CASSPPAAFYEQYF. V usage is TRBV19 and J usage is TRBJ2-7; the D is unclear. The CDR3 is made up of 14 amino acids. In germline, CDR1 is LNHDA, CDR2 SQIVND (reference sequence). V lost 5 bases and J 3 bases, leaving 14 bases between the germline ends. Filled out from reference TRBV19 and TRBJ2-7, the complete variable domain reads DGGITQSPKYLFRKEGQNVTLSCEQNLNHDAMYWYRQDPGQGLRLIYYSQIVNDFQKGDIAEGYSVSREKKESFPLTVTSAQKNPTAFYLCASSPPAAFYEQYFGPGTRLTVT.

CDR3 residues: CASSLRMSRPYNEQFF. The CDR3 DNA reads as TGTGCCAGCAGCTTACGAATGAGCAGGCCCTACAATGAGCAGTTCTTC. The chain employs TRBV5-6 and TRBJ2-1; D gene unclear. Between the trimmed V and J ends, which lost 2 bases and 2 bases, there was a span of 14 bases. Germline V gene lookup returns CDR1 SGHDT and CDR2 YYEEEE. The CDR3 runs to 16 residues.